These 5 T cell receptor beta chains originate from one sample sequenced in a study of blood T cell repertoires in COVID-19. Here immunoSEQ multiplex PCR was the method, and the copy in TCRdb shows in-frame clones only, minus some. The sample lists 200,000 to 250,000 clones, 70% to 90% occurring once. Sequencing used peripheral blood. The receptors were gathered from a man aged 40-55 years with acute or convalescent COVID-19.

J is TRBJ1-1 and V is TRBV10-3; D is unresolved. CDR3 length: 13 amino acids. V lost 10 bases, J lost 8 bases, and 20 bases lay in between. CDR1 is ENHRY and CDR2 is SYGVKD in the germline V gene. The CDR3 sequence is CATSAGLEPEAFF. DNA for the CDR3: TGTGCCACCTCTGCGGGTCTCGAACCCGAAGCTTTCTTT.

This rearrangement joins TRBV6-5 to TRBJ2-3; 7 nucleotides align to TRBD1. CDR1 is MNHEY, CDR2 SVGAGI, per germline. This CDR3 contains 15 residues. With V trimmed by 2 bases and J by 8 bases, 10 bases remained unmatched. The CDR3 spells CASSYTGVGPGTQYF. Written as DNA, the CDR3 is TGTGCCAGCAGTTACACAGGGGTGGGGCCGGGTACGCAGTATTTT.

J is TRBJ1-1 and V is TRBV15, with D perhaps TRBD1 (6 bases). In germline, CDR1 is LNHNV, CDR2 YYDKDF (reference sequence). The length of the CDR3 is 14 residues. V lost 1 base and J 8 bases, leaving 14 bases between the germline ends. The CDR3 region has the DNA TGTGCCACCAGCAGAGCTAAAGGGACAAGGGAAGCTTTCTTT. Amino acid sequence: CATSRAKGTREAFF.

V and J are TRBV7-9 and TRBJ2-1; 9 bases line up with TRBD1. The CDR3 covers 11 residues. Per germline, CDR1 SEHNR and CDR2 FQNEAQ (reference sequence). Trimming removed 5 bases from V and 15 bases from J; junction bases left unmatched: 5. CDR3 nucleotide sequence: TGTGCCAGCAGCCCCGGGACAGGGCCGTTCTTC. This codes for CASSPGTGPFF.

V gene TRBV20-1 combines with J gene TRBJ2-3, with D tentatively TRBD1 (6 bases). Trimming took 4 bases from V and 4 from J, leaving 6 bases between them. Per the germline V gene, CDR1 is DFQATT and CDR2 is SNEGSKA (reference sequence). The CDR3 length is 11 residues. As DNA, the CDR3 is TGCAGTGCTAAGGGGGCAGATACGCAGTATTTT. It translates to CSAKGADTQYF.